These 14 T cell receptor beta chains were sequenced from one sample in a study of blood T cell repertoires in COVID-19. Method: immunoSEQ multiplex PCR; TCRdb's copy keeps in-frame clones and lacks some. This table holds 110,000 or so clones, roughly 85% found once. The specimen sequenced was peripheral blood. These receptors originate from a man between 35 and 55 years old with acute or convalescent COVID-19.

The J gene is TRBJ2-4, the V gene TRBV24-1; 11 positions match TRBD1. The ends lost 2 bases at V and 8 bases at J; junction bases unmatched: 4. This CDR3 has 15 amino acids. The germline CDR1 and CDR2 sequences are KGHDR and SFDVKD. This CDR3 reads CATSDSGQGDYIQYF. CDR3 nucleotides: TGTGCCACCAGTGATTCGGGACAGGGGGATTACATTCAGTACTTC.

The chain carries TRBV6-5 and TRBJ1-1; D not certain. V lost 5 bases and J lost 4, with 14 bases in between. Looked up from germline, CDR1 is MNHEY and CDR2 is SVGAGI. The CDR3 sequence is 14 residues long. In DNA, the CDR3 is TGTGCCAGCAGTACACCCATGGCGGCCACTGAAGCTTTCTTT. Translating it yields CASSTPMAATEAFF.

There are a few counts of this clone. J is TRBJ2-7 and V is TRBV18; 16 positions match TRBD2. CDR1 is KGHSH, CDR2 LQKENI, per germline. V lost 4 bases and J lost 6; bases outside the gene matches: 3. The CDR3 is 15 residues long. CDR3 coding DNA: TGTGCCAGCTCACGGGGACTAGCGGGGGGGCGCGAGCAGTACTTC. It yields the protein CASSRGLAGGREQYF.

This clone was seen only once. CDR3 region: CASSIRTGSQETQYF. DNA for the CDR3: TGTGCCAGTAGTATACGAACAGGGTCACAAGAGACCCAGTACTTC. This chain connects TRBV19 to TRBJ2-5, with TRBD1 as a possible D gene (6 bases). CDR1 is LNHDA, CDR2 SQIVND, per germline (reference sequence). Trimming shortened V by 2 bases and J by 2 bases, and 12 bases separated the two germline ends. The CDR3 has 15 residues.

The chain recombines TRBV5-4 with TRBJ2-7, with D possibly matching TRBD2 (6 bases). The CDR3 spans 15 residues. Germline CDR1 reads SGHNT; CDR2 reads YYREEE (reference sequence). The V end lost 4 bases, the J end lost 0 bases, and 14 bases lay between the germline ends. For the CDR3, the DNA is TGTGCCAGCAGCACACATGGGGGGAGCTCCTACGAGCAGTACTTC. Translation gives CASSTHGGSSYEQYF.

This clone was seen a few times. This same CDR3 is encoded by further DNA sequences in the sample. This chain joins TRBV20-1 and TRBJ2-7, with D uncertain. The ends were cut back, 3 bases at V and 3 bases at J, with 6 bases in the middle. CDR1 is DFQATT and CDR2 is SNEGSKA in the germline V gene (reference sequence). This CDR3 comprises 11 residues. CDR3 DNA: TGCAGTGCTAGTTCAGGCTACGAGCAGTACTTC. Amino acid sequence: CSASSGYEQYF.

The J gene is TRBJ2-2, the V gene TRBV7-2; possibly TRBD2 for D (7 bases). Trimming left V 0 bases short and J 0 bases short, with 11 bases between. CDR1 and CDR2 from the germline V gene are SGHTA and FQGNSA. The CDR3 extends over 17 amino acids. The CDR3 loop reads CASSLAGGAANTGELFF. The CDR3 DNA reads TGTGCCAGCAGCTTAGCAGGGGGGGCAGCGAACACCGGGGAGCTGTTTTTT.

The V call is TRBV3-1 (or the pseudogene TRBV3-2), the J call TRBJ1-1; 9 nucleotides match TRBD1. Germline CDR1 reads LGHDT; CDR2 reads YNNKEL (reference sequence). V was clipped by 2 bases and J by 3 bases; unmatched bases: 22. There are 21 residues in the CDR3. CDR3 DNA sequence: TGTGCCAGCAGCCAACGAATTCACAGGGGGCGTCTTTTATTTTTGGACACTGAAGCTTTCTTT. Residues: CASSQRIHRGRLLFLDTEAFF.

This chain connects TRBV18 to TRBJ2-3, with TRBD2 matching over 9 bases. The J segment lost 3 bases and the V segment lost 3 bases, leaving 4 bases of the junction unmatched. CDR3 length: 15 amino acids. In germline, CDR1 is KGHSH, CDR2 LQKENI. The CDR3 sequence: CASSPYSGGTDTQYF. DNA for the CDR3: TGTGCCAGCTCACCCTATAGCGGGGGTACAGATACGCAGTATTTT.

The V and J genes are TRBV10-3 and TRBJ2-5; D is unresolved. Germline V lookup: CDR1 ENHRY, CDR2 SYGVKD. Trimming removed 3 bases at V and 2 bases at J, with 10 bases between. CDR3 length: 14 amino acids. The CDR3 region has the DNA TGTGCCATCAGTGATGTACTCACTCAAGAGACCCAGTACTTC. Its protein product is CAISDVLTQETQYF.

This clone appeared once. The chain couples TRBV11-3 to TRBJ2-3; TRBD1 matches at 7 bases. The V segment lost 3 bases and the J segment 6 bases; nucleotides outside the gene matches: 3. Germline CDR1 SGHNT, CDR2 YENEEA. There are 13 residues in the CDR3. DNA for the CDR3: TGTGCCAGCAGCTTTGAGGGGGCGGATACGCAGTATTTT. This sequence encodes CASSFEGADTQYF.

This sequence joins TRBV25-1 and TRBJ2-3; 7 bases are a match to TRBD2. CDR3 length: 14 amino acids. Germline-derived CDR1 and CDR2 are MGHDK and SYGVNS. With 4 bases clipped from V and 1 base from J, the junction kept 2 bases outside the gene matches. The CDR3 nucleotides are TGTGCCAGCAGTGTGGCGGGGGGCACAGATACGCAGTATTTT. Its translation: CASSVAGGTDTQYF.

The chain combines TRBV4-1 with TRBJ2-1, with 13 nucleotides matching TRBD2. Unmatched junction bases numbered 3, after V lost 1 base and J lost 6 bases. CDR1 is MGHRA and CDR2 is YSYEKL in the germline V gene. This CDR3 region has 16 residues. CDR3 amino acids: CASSQVGLAGINEQFF. The CDR3 coding sequence is TGCGCCAGCAGCCAAGTGGGACTAGCGGGGATCAATGAGCAGTTCTTC.

This clone was detected only once. CDR3 region: CASSSQPGGYGYTF. The DNA for the CDR3 is TGCGCCAGCAGCTCCCAACCGGGGGGCTATGGCTACACCTTC. The chain recombines TRBV4-1 with TRBJ1-2; D is possibly TRBD1 (5 bases). V lost 5 bases, J lost 4 bases, and 14 bases lay in between. The CDR3 spans 14 residues. Germline CDR1 MGHRA, CDR2 YSYEKL.